Below are 8 T cell receptor beta chains sequenced from a single sample in a study of T cells after somatic rescue of genetic block. Clones were sequenced by immunoSEQ multiplex PCR, and TCRdb holds only the in-frame ones, with some missing. The sample carries about 7,000 clones, over 70% recorded once. The sample was peripheral blood mononuclear cells (PBMCs). These receptors were taken from a boy aged 10-17 years.

The genes are TRBV6-6 and TRBJ1-4; TRBD1 matches at 8 bases. This CDR3 is built from 15 residues. J was trimmed by 8 bases and V by 0 bases; bases with no gene match: 5. Germline V gene lookup returns CDR1 MNHNY and CDR2 SVGAGI (reference sequence). The CDR3 region has the DNA TGTGCCAGCAGTTACTCAGGACAGGGCGGGGAAAAACTGTTTTTT. This translates into CASSYSGQGGEKLFF.

The CDR3 DNA is TGTGCTAGTGCAGTAGACACTGAAGCTTTCTTT. Translation: CASAVDTEAFF. The chain couples TRBV12-5 to TRBJ1-1; D gene ambiguous. V lost 7 bases and J lost 3, with 6 bases in between. Per germline, CDR1 LGHNT and CDR2 FRNRAP. There are 11 residues in the CDR3.

This clone occurred a few times. The J gene is TRBJ1-5, the V gene TRBV12-5; 8 bases are a match to TRBD1. This CDR3 is built from 19 residues. Germline lookup yields CDR1 LGHNT and CDR2 FRNRAP. V dropped 6 bases and J dropped 7; count of bases not matched to a gene: 23. CDR3 amino acids: CASGHLYSRGRLGQQPQHF. For the CDR3, the DNA is TGTGCTAGTGGCCATTTGTATAGCAGGGGGCGTCTAGGTCAACAGCCCCAGCATTTT.

The gene calls are TRBV11-3 and TRBJ2-3; TRBD1 agrees at 9 bases. Trimming cost V 7 bases and J 2 bases; bases outside gene matches: 7. Germline V gene lookup returns CDR1 SGHNT and CDR2 YENEEA. The CDR3 is 15 amino acids. CDR3 bases: TGTGCCAGCACCAGGACAGGGGTTCCCACAGATACGCAGTATTTT. It codes for CASTRTGVPTDTQYF.

This clone was counted a single time. A far larger clone differs by one base, so this is likely a read error. The V call is TRBV7-2, the J call TRBJ1-2; tentatively, D is TRBD1 (5 bases). The germline gives CDR1 SGHTA, CDR2 FQGNSA. The CDR3 is 15 amino acids. The V end was cut by 5 bases, the J end by 6 bases, with 19 bases between. The CDR3 DNA reads as TGTGCCAGCAGCACCTCAGGGATGGAAGGGGATGGCTACACCTTC. Translating it yields CASSTSGMEGDGYTF.

The chain employs TRBV9 and TRBJ2-3, with 12 nucleotides matching TRBD1. The CDR3 spans 15 residues. V lost 2 bases, J lost 5 bases, and 3 bases stayed unmatched. Per germline, CDR1 SGDLS and CDR2 YYNGEE. The CDR3 coding sequence is TGTGCCAGCAGCGTTCGGGACAGGGGGCAAGATACGCAGTATTTT. It specifies CASSVRDRGQDTQYF.

V is TRBV29-1 and J is TRBJ1-2; maybe TRBD1 (5 bases). CDR3 length equals 12 residues. The V gene's germline CDR1 is SQVTM and CDR2 ANQGSEA. V lost 2 bases and J 6 bases, leaving 10 bases between the germline ends. The CDR3 coding sequence is TGCAGCGTTGAAATACAGGCGAATGGCTACACCTTC. This codes for CSVEIQANGYTF.

The V call is TRBV7-3, the J call TRBJ2-7; 10 positions match TRBD1. Germline V gives CDR1 SGHTA, CDR2 FQGTGA. V dropped 3 bases and J dropped 6; count of bases not matched to a gene: 2. The CDR3 is made up of 13 amino acids. The CDR3 is CASSFGTGAEQYF. In DNA form, the CDR3 reads TGTGCCAGCAGCTTCGGGACAGGGGCCGAGCAGTACTTC.